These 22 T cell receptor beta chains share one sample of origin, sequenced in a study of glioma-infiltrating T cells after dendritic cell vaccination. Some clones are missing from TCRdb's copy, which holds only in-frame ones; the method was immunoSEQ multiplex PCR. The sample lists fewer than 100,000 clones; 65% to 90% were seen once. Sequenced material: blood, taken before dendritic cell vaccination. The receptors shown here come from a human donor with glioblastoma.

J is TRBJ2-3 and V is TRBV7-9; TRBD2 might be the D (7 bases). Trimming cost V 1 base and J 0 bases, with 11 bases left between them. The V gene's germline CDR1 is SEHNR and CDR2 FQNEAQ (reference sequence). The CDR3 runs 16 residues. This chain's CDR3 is CASSLVSGGSTDTQYF. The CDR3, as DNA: TGTGCCAGCAGCTTAGTGTCGGGGGGCAGCACAGATACGCAGTATTTT.

CDR3: CASRTGYVSGTEAFF. The DNA of the CDR3 is TGTGCCAGCAGGACAGGGTACGTTTCGGGTACTGAAGCTTTCTTT. This rearrangement joins TRBV6-5 to TRBJ1-1; the match to TRBD1 covers 7 bases. This CDR3 is 15 amino acids long. Germline-derived CDR1 and CDR2 are MNHEY and SVGAGI. J was trimmed by 5 bases and V by 6 bases; bases with no gene match: 12.

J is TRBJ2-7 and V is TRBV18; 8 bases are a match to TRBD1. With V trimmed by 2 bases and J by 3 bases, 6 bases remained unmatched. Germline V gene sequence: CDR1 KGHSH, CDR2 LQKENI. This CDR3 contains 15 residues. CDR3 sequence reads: CASSPFPGGVYEQYF. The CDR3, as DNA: TGTGCCAGCTCACCATTTCCAGGGGGCGTCTACGAGCAGTACTTC.

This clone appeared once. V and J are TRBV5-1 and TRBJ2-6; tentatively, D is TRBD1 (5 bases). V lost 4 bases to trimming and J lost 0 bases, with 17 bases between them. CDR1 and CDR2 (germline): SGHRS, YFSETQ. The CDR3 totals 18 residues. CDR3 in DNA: TGCGCCAGCAGCAACCCAATGACAGCCCTCTCTGGGGCCAACGTCCTGACTTTC. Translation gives CASSNPMTALSGANVLTF.

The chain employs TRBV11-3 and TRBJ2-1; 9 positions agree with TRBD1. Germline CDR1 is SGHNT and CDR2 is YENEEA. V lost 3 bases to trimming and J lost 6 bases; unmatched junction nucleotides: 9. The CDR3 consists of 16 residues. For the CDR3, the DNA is TGTGCCAGCAGCTTGGACGGGACAGGGACGCTCAATGAGCAGTTCTTC. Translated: CASSLDGTGTLNEQFF.

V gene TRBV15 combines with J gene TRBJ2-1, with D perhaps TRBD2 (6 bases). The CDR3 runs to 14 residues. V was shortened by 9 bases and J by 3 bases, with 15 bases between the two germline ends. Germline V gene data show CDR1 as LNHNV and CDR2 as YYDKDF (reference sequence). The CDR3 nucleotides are TGTGCCACGGGGGATGGGGGGATCTACAATGAGCAGTTCTTC. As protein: CATGDGGIYNEQFF.

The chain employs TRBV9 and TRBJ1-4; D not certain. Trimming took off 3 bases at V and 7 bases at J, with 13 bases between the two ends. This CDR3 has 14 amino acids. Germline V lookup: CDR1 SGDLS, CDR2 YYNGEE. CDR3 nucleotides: TGTGCCAGCAGCGGCGGGCTTTCGAGTGAAAAACTGTTTTTT. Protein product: CASSGGLSSEKLFF.

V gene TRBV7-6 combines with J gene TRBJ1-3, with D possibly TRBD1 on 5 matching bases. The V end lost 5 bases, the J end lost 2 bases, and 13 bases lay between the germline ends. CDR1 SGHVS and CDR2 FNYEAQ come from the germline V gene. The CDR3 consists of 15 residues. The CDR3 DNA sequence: TGTGCCAGCAGCGCACAGGAAGTAACTGGAAACACCATATATTTT. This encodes CASSAQEVTGNTIYF.

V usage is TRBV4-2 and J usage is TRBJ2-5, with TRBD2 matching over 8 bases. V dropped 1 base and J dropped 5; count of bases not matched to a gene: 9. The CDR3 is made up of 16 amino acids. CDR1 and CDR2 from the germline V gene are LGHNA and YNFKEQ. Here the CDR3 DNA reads TGTGCCAGCAGCCAAGCCCAGCGGGAGTACGTCGAGACCCAGTACTTC. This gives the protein CASSQAQREYVETQYF.

For the CDR3, the DNA is TGTGCCAGCGAGGCAGGGGGCTGGTACGAGCAGTACTTC. Residues: CASEAGGWYEQYF. This chain uses TRBV2 with TRBJ2-7; TRBD1 matches at 8 bases. J was trimmed by 4 bases and V by 8 bases; bases with no gene match: 7. This CDR3 is built from 13 residues. Germline-derived CDR1 and CDR2 are SNHLY and FYNNEI.

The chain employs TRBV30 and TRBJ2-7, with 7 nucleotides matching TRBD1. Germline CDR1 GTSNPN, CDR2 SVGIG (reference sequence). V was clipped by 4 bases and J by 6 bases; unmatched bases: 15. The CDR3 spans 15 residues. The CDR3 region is CAWKLVTGPTAEQYF. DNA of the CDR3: TGTGCCTGGAAGTTGGTGACAGGGCCCACCGCCGAGCAGTACTTC.

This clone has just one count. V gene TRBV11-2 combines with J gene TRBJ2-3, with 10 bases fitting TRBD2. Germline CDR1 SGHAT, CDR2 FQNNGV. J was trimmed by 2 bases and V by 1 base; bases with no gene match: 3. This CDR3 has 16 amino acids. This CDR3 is CASSLGLAGDTDTQYF. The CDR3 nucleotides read TGTGCCAGCAGCTTAGGGCTAGCGGGGGACACAGATACGCAGTATTTT.

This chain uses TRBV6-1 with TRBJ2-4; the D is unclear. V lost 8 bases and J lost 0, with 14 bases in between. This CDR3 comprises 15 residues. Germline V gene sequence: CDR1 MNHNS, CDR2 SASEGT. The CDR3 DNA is TGTGCCAGCTCCCCGGGTGGAATAGCCAAAAACATTCAGTACTTC. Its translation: CASSPGGIAKNIQYF.

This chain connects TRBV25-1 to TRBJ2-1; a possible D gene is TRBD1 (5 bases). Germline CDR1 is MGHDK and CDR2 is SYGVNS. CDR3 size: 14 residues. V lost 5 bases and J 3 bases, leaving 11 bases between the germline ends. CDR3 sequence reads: CASSSAGYYNEQFF. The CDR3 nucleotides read TGTGCCAGCAGTTCAGCAGGGTACTACAATGAGCAGTTCTTC.

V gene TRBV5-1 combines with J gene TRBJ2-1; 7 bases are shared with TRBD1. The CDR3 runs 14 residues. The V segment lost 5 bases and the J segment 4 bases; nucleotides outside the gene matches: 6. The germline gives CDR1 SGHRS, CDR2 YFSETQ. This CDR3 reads CASSPGQIYNEQFF. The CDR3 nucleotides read TGCGCCAGCAGTCCGGGACAGATTTACAATGAGCAGTTCTTC.

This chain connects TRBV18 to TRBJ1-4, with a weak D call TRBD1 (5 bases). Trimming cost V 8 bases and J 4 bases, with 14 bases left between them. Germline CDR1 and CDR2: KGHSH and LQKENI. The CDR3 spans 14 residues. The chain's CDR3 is CASSWAGLNEKLFF. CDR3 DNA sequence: TGTGCCAGCAGCTGGGCAGGGCTTAATGAAAAACTGTTTTTT. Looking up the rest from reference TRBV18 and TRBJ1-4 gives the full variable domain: NAGVMQNPRHLVRRRGQEARLRCSPMKGHSHVYWYRQLPEEGLKFMVYLQKENIIDESGMPKERFSAEFPKEGPSILRIQQVVRGDSAAYFCASSWAGLNEKLFFGSGTQLSVL.

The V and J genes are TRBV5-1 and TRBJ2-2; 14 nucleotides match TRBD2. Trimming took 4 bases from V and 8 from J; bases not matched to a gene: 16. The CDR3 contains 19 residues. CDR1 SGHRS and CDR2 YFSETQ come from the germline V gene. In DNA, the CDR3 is TGCGCCAGCAGCCCTGGGGGACTAGCGGGGGCCCGCTCCGGGGGGGAGCTGTTTTTT. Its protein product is CASSPGGLAGARSGGELFF.

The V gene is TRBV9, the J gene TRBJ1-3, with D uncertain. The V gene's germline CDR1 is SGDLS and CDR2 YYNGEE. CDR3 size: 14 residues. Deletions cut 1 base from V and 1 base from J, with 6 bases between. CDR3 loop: CASSVSRSGNTIYF. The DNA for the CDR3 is TGTGCCAGCAGCGTATCCCGGTCTGGAAACACCATATATTTT.

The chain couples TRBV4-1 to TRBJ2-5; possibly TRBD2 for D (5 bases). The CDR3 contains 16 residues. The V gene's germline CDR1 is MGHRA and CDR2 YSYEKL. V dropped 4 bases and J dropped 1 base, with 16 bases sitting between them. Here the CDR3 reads CASSRGRAEAQETQYF. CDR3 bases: TGCGCCAGCAGCCGGGGAAGGGCGGAGGCCCAAGAGACCCAGTACTTC.

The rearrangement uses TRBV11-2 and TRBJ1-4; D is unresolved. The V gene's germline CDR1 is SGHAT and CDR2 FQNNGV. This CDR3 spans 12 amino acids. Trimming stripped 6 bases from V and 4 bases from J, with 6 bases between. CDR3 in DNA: TGTGCCAGCAGTTACTATAATGAAAAACTGTTTTTT. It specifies CASSYYNEKLFF.

The CDR3 region has the DNA TGTGCCAGCACGACAGGGGTGGGCACCGGGGAGCTGTTTTTT. Residues: CASTTGVGTGELFF. The rearrangement uses TRBV5-4 and TRBJ2-2, with TRBD1 matching 8 bases. The CDR3 runs 14 residues. The germline CDR1 and CDR2 sequences are SGHNT and YYREEE (reference sequence). V was pared by 6 bases and J by 4 bases, with 5 bases of the junction left unmatched. The full variable domain, with the rest looked up from reference TRBV5-4 and TRBJ2-2, is ETGVTQSPTHLIKTRGQQVTLRCSSQSGHNTVSWYQQALGQGPQFIFQYYREEENGRGNFPPRFSGLQFPNYSSELNVNALELDDSALYLCASTTGVGTGELFFGEGSRLTVL.

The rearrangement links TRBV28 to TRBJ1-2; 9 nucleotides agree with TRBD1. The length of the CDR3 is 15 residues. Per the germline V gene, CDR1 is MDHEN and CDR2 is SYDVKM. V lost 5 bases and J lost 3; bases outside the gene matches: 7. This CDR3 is CASSSGTGHYYGYTF. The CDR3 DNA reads TGTGCCAGCAGTAGCGGGACAGGGCATTACTATGGCTACACCTTC.